The clone carrying this TCR beta chain has only a few counts. Its antigen is not known. Lactation, pregnancy, other autoimmune disease or uncontrolled infection excluded patients. The data were taken from a study of T cells in Graves' hyperthyroidism and ophthalmopathy. Whole-study findings and limits: Researchers report that a 13 V-J model separated ophthalmopathy from stable hyperthyroidism.

Amplification targeted TCR beta CDR3 regions from RNA transcripts. The HTBI primer set served for first-round RT-PCR of the TCR CDR3. TCRdb called the multiplex PCR reads again in MiXCR, with one record for every CDR3 protein. The sample lists under 400,000 distinct CDR3 sequences, more than 11% occurring once. The length of the CDR3 is 15 residues. Germline lookup yields CDR1 SGHNT and CDR2 YENEEA. Trimming took 3 bases from V and 6 from J; bases not matched to a gene: 6. This clonotype originated in a woman in her sixties or seventies with Graves' hyperthyroidism. Sequenced material: blood. This chain uses TRBV11-3 with TRBJ2-1; 9 nucleotides line up with TRBD2. The CDR3 DNA sequence: TGTGCCAGCAGCTTCTCCGGGACTAGCCGCAATGAGCAGTTCTTC. Protein: CASSFSGTSRNEQFF.